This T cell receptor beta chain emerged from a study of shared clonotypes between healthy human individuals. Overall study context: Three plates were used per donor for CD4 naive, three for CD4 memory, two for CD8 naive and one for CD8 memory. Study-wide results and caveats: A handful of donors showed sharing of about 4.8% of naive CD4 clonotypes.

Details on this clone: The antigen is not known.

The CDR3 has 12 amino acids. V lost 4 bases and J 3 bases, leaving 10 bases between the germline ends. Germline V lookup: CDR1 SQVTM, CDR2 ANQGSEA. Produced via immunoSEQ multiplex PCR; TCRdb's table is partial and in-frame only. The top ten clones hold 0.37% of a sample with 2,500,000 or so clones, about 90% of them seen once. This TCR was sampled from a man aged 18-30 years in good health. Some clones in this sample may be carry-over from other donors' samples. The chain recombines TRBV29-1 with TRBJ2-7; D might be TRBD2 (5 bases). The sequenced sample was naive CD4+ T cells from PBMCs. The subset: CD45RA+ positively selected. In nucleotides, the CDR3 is TGCAGCGTTGGGGGAGCTAACTACGAGCAGTACTTC. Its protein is CSVGGANYEQYF.